The 16 T cell receptor beta chains given below trace back to one sample, sequenced in a study of technical replicates of blood from a handful of donors. Using immunoSEQ multiplex PCR, the repertoire was profiled, and TCRdb retains in-frame clones only, with some absent. Among tens of thousands of clones listed, 91% were seen once. The sequenced sample was T cells isolated from PBMCs. Receptor source: a human donor in good health. Some clones in this sample may be carry-over from other donors' samples.

J is TRBJ2-3 and V is TRBV10-3; D possibly corresponds to TRBD2 (5 bases). There are 16 residues in the CDR3. CDR1 is ENHRY and CDR2 is SYGVKD in the germline V gene. V was pared by 3 bases and J by 2 bases, with 15 bases between. In DNA, the CDR3 is TGTGCCATCAGTGACCCCCCACTAGACAACACAGATACGCAGTATTTT. Translated: CAISDPPLDNTDTQYF.

The V call is TRBV2, the J call TRBJ1-5; D may be TRBD1 (5 bases). Germline loops: CDR1 SNHLY, CDR2 FYNNEI. V lost 7 bases to trimming and J lost 5 bases, with 15 bases between them. This CDR3 is built from 14 residues. CDR3 region: CASTRTLPYQPQHF. Here the CDR3 DNA reads TGTGCCAGCACCCGGACACTACCCTATCAGCCCCAGCATTTT. Complete variable domain (other parts from reference TRBV2 and TRBJ1-5): EPEVTQTPSHQVTQMGQEVILRCVPISNHLYFYWYRQILGQKVEFLVSFYNNEISEKSEIFDDQFSVERPDGSNFTLKIRSTKLEDSAMYFCASTRTLPYQPQHFGDGTRLSIL.

The rearrangement links TRBV4-1 to TRBJ2-1; TRBD1 matches 8 bases. Germline assignment: CDR1 MGHRA and CDR2 YSYEKL. CDR3 length: 14 amino acids. V lost 6 bases and J lost 6; bases outside the gene matches: 7. The CDR3 is CASRKGQGVNEQFF. CDR3 DNA sequence: TGCGCCAGCAGGAAAGGACAGGGAGTCAATGAGCAGTTCTTC.

This clone has more than one count but fewer than ten. The chain employs TRBV23-1 and TRBJ2-5; 7 bases are shared with TRBD2. TRBV23-1 carries the ORF label, with uncertain function. J gave up 7 bases and V 0 bases, and 11 bases lay outside the gene matches. The CDR3 length is 16 residues. The CDR3 protein is CASSQSSREGKGTQYF. CDR3 DNA sequence: TGCGCCAGCAGTCAATCTTCGAGGGAGGGGAAAGGGACCCAGTACTTC.

A single count supports this clone. The chain is built from TRBV7-6 and TRBJ2-1, with a weak D call TRBD2 (6 bases). The V gene's germline CDR1 is SGHVS and CDR2 FNYEAQ. V was cut by 0 bases and J by 8 bases, with 14 bases left in between. CDR3 length: 15 amino acids. The CDR3 here is CASSLAAVRDYEQFF. CDR3 bases: TGTGCCAGCAGCTTAGCGGCGGTTCGGGACTATGAGCAGTTCTTC.

This chain connects TRBV5-1 to TRBJ2-1; 9 bases line up with TRBD2. The J segment lost 5 bases and the V segment lost 0 bases, leaving 6 bases of the junction unmatched. Germline CDR1 reads SGHRS; CDR2 reads YFSETQ. CDR3 length: 16 residues. CDR3 bases: TGCGCCAGCAGCTTGGTTGAGGGACTAGCCCACAATGAGCAGTTCTTC. This encodes CASSLVEGLAHNEQFF.

The chain joins TRBV14 to TRBJ1-4, with 8 bases matching TRBD1. In germline, CDR1 is SGHDN, CDR2 FVKESK. V was clipped by 3 bases and J by 7 bases; unmatched bases: 16. The CDR3 is made up of 18 amino acids. The CDR3 region is CASSQLRDRFTLGEKLFF. In DNA form, the CDR3 reads TGTGCCAGCAGCCAGCTCCGGGACAGGTTTACTCTGGGTGAAAAACTGTTTTTT.

The chain couples TRBV5-1 to TRBJ2-7; D might be TRBD1 (6 bases). CDR3 length: 13 residues. The V end lost 6 bases, the J end lost 0 bases, and 10 bases lay between the germline ends. Germline V gives CDR1 SGHRS, CDR2 YFSETQ. The CDR3 is CASTGANSYEQYF. DNA for the CDR3: TGCGCCAGCACAGGGGCCAACTCCTACGAGCAGTACTTC.

The chain links TRBV19 to TRBJ2-3; a possible D gene is TRBD2 (6 bases). Deletions cut 11 bases from V and 3 bases from J, with 21 bases between. The CDR3 runs to 15 residues. Germline-derived CDR1 and CDR2 are LNHDA and SQIVND (reference sequence). The CDR3 protein is CAGSRSGRWTDTQYF. CDR3 sequence (DNA): TGTGCCGGATCCCGATCGGGGAGGTGGACAGATACGCAGTATTTT.

The J gene is TRBJ2-2, the V gene TRBV5-1; tentatively, D is TRBD1 (6 bases). The V gene lost 3 bases and the J gene lost 0 bases, with 15 bases spanning the gap. Per germline, CDR1 SGHRS and CDR2 YFSETQ. The CDR3 sequence is 17 residues long. The CDR3 spells CASSSGRGHTNTGELFF. CDR3 sequence (DNA): TGCGCCAGCAGCTCGGGCAGGGGACATACGAACACCGGGGAGCTGTTTTTT.

The V and J genes are TRBV7-6 and TRBJ2-5; the match to TRBD2 covers 7 bases. Germline-derived CDR1 and CDR2 are SGHVS and FNYEAQ. The CDR3 sequence is 14 residues long. The V and J ends lost 2 bases and 3 bases, in that order; junction bases with no gene match: 3. The CDR3 region has the DNA TGTGCCAGCAGCTTATCCGGGAGGAAAGAGACCCAGTACTTC. Translated: CASSLSGRKETQYF.

The rearrangement joins TRBV27 to TRBJ1-5, with D perhaps TRBD1 (6 bases). Trimming took off 4 bases at V and 7 bases at J, with 8 bases between the two ends. Germline V gene data show CDR1 as MNHEY and CDR2 as SMNVEV (reference sequence). The CDR3 has 12 amino acids. CDR3 nucleotides: TGTGCCAGCAGTTCCAGGGGACAGCCCCAGCATTTT. Protein: CASSSRGQPQHF.

This clone showed up just once. The rearrangement links TRBV14 to TRBJ2-1, with 7 bases lining up with TRBD1. Germline V gene sequence: CDR1 SGHDN, CDR2 FVKESK. V lost 1 base and J lost 3; bases outside the gene matches: 6. This CDR3 spans 16 amino acids. The CDR3 DNA sequence: TGTGCCAGCAGCCAAGCGGGCAGGGGGATCTACAATGAGCAGTTCTTC. It specifies CASSQAGRGIYNEQFF.

In its sample, this clone was seen once. The chain joins TRBV2 to TRBJ2-5, with 9 bases matching TRBD2. J was trimmed by 2 bases and V by 5 bases; bases with no gene match: 12. This CDR3 has 17 residues. From germline, CDR1 is SNHLY and CDR2 FYNNEI. This chain's CDR3 is CASSLGLAGHFQETQYF. The CDR3 bases are TGTGCCAGCAGTCTGGGGCTAGCGGGGCACTTTCAAGAGACCCAGTACTTC. The whole variable domain, filled in from reference TRBV2 and TRBJ2-5, reads EPEVTQTPSHQVTQMGQEVILRCVPISNHLYFYWYRQILGQKVEFLVSFYNNEISEKSEIFDDQFSVERPDGSNFTLKIRSTKLEDSAMYFCASSLGLAGHFQETQYFGPGTRLLVL.

This clone was counted a single time. The chain recombines TRBV6-5 with TRBJ2-7, with D perhaps TRBD2 (7 bases). CDR3 size: 16 residues. The germline V and J ends were trimmed by 4 bases and 3 bases, with 19 bases remaining between them. Germline CDR1 reads MNHEY; CDR2 reads SVGAGI. Here the CDR3 reads CASSSELAPGVYEQYF. The CDR3 nucleotides read TGTGCCAGCAGTTCCGAACTAGCGCCAGGGGTCTACGAGCAGTACTTC.

The chain's CDR3 is CASSYGQGQNEQFF. In DNA, the CDR3 is TGTGCCAGCAGTTACGGACAGGGTCAAAATGAGCAGTTCTTC. The chain links TRBV28 to TRBJ2-1; 8 bases fit TRBD1. The CDR3 is 14 amino acids. Germline V CDR1 and CDR2: MDHEN, SYDVKM. The V segment lost 4 bases and the J segment 7 bases; nucleotides outside the gene matches: 6. The entire variable domain, with the rest obtained from reference TRBV28 and TRBJ2-1, is as follows: DVKVTQSSRYLVKRTGEKVFLECVQDMDHENMFWYRQDPGLGLRLIYFSYDVKMKEKGDIPEGYSVSREKKERFSLILESASTNQTSMYLCASSYGQGQNEQFFGPGTRLTVL.